Listed here is a single T cell receptor (beta chain). The CDR3 runs 15 residues. Losses at the gene ends were 4 bases for V and 5 bases for J; bases not matched to a gene: 5. The germline V gene encodes CDR1 SQVTM and CDR2 ANQGSEA. The data were taken from a study of blood T cell repertoires in COVID-19. Background on the study: Sources were T cells, B-cell-depleted T cells, or PBMCs; the material itself was cDNA or gDNA.

Measured with immunoSEQ multiplex PCR; TCRdb has only the in-frame clones, and not every one. The data contain some 87,000 clones, roughly 80% of them seen just once; the ten biggest clones take up roughly 23%. Sequenced: peripheral blood. This sequence was found in a man older than 75 with active or convalescent COVID-19. This chain connects TRBV29-1 to TRBJ2-1; 13 bases map to TRBD2. This CDR3 is CSVAGLAGAHNEQFF. The CDR3 nucleotides are TGCAGCGTTGCTGGACTAGCGGGGGCGCACAATGAGCAGTTCTTC.